This is a list of T cell receptor beta chains from one sample in a study of T cells in tuberculosis. The assay was immunoSEQ multiplex PCR, and TCRdb's table has in-frame clones only and misses some. The table records 55,000 to 70,000 clones, 81% of them present only once. What was sequenced was CD1b-GMM tetramer-negative cells sorted from PBMCs. Source of these receptors: an adult woman with latent tuberculosis. Both conserved end residues are part of each CDR3. A D gene is named only where the DNA matches it firmly. Part of the rows lack a size; the others show once, few, many or a class for expanded clones.

cdr3_aa: CASSQPRTSGRVYNEQFF
cdr3_nt: TGCGCCAGCAGCCAACCCCGGACTAGCGGGAGAGTGTACAATGAGCAGTTCTTC
d_call: TRBD2
clone_size: .
j_call: TRBJ2-1
v_call: TRBV4-1

cdr3_aa: CASSFASGASYEQYF
cdr3_nt: TGTGCCAGCAGCTTTGCTAGCGGAGCTTCCTACGAGCAGTACTTC
d_call: TRBD2
clone_size: .
j_call: TRBJ2-7
v_call: TRBV9

cdr3_aa: CASSLGGSNQPQHF
cdr3_nt: TGTGCCAGCAGCCTCGGAGGGAGCAATCAGCCCCAGCATTTT
d_call: .
clone_size: .
j_call: TRBJ1-5
v_call: TRBV28

cdr3_aa: CASSPGTSGYNEQFF
cdr3_nt: TGTGCCAGCAGCCCTGGGACTAGCGGGTACAATGAGCAGTTCTTC
d_call: TRBD2
clone_size: few
j_call: TRBJ2-1
v_call: TRBV11-3

cdr3_aa: CASSTSTEAYNEQFF
cdr3_nt: TGTGCCAGCAGCACATCGACAGAAGCGTACAATGAGCAGTTCTTC
d_call: .
clone_size: .
j_call: TRBJ2-1
v_call: TRBV27

cdr3_aa: CAWIQTGSGNTIYF
cdr3_nt: TGTGCCTGGATCCAGACAGGGTCTGGAAACACCATATATTTT
d_call: TRBD1
clone_size: few
j_call: TRBJ1-3
v_call: TRBV30

cdr3_aa: CASSFAATGGANVLTF
cdr3_nt: TGTGCCAGCAGTTTCGCCGCCACGGGGGGGGCCAACGTCCTGACTTTC
d_call: .
clone_size: .
j_call: TRBJ2-6
v_call: TRBV28

cdr3_aa: CASSAWTGDFF
cdr3_nt: TGTGCCAGCAGTGCATGGACAGGGGACTTCTTC
d_call: TRBD1
clone_size: .
j_call: TRBJ2-1
v_call: TRBV2

cdr3_aa: CAWDRGHYEQYF
cdr3_nt: TGTGCCTGGGACAGGGGTCACTACGAGCAGTACTTC
d_call: TRBD1
clone_size: .
j_call: TRBJ2-7
v_call: TRBV30

cdr3_aa: CASTRTSDRPDTQYF
cdr3_nt: TGTGCCAGCACTCGGACTAGCGATCGCCCAGATACGCAGTATTTT
d_call: TRBD2
clone_size: once
j_call: TRBJ2-3
v_call: TRBV25-1

cdr3_aa: CASSNRDGNEKLFF
cdr3_nt: TGTGCCAGCAGCAACCGGGATGGTAATGAAAAACTGTTTTTT
d_call: .
clone_size: .
j_call: TRBJ1-4
v_call: TRBV11-2

cdr3_aa: CASSPRGGGRDTQYF
cdr3_nt: TGTGCCAGCAGCCCCCGCGGGGGCGGGAGAGATACGCAGTATTTT
d_call: .
clone_size: .
j_call: TRBJ2-3
v_call: TRBV9

cdr3_aa: CASSFGAAKNPLPGELFF
cdr3_nt: TGTGCCAGCAGCTTTGGTGCAGCGAAGAACCCTTTACCCGGGGAGCTGTTTTTT
d_call: .
clone_size: .
j_call: TRBJ2-2
v_call: TRBV7-9

cdr3_aa: CASSSAGTGGYEQYF
cdr3_nt: TGTGCCAGCAGCTCCGCGGGGACAGGGGGCTACGAGCAGTACTTC
d_call: TRBD1
clone_size: .
j_call: TRBJ2-7
v_call: TRBV13

cdr3_aa: CASGAKGTDTQYF
cdr3_nt: TGTGCCAGCGGGGCAAAAGGGACAGATACGCAGTATTTT
d_call: .
clone_size: .
j_call: TRBJ2-3
v_call: TRBV6-1

cdr3_aa: CASSMAGERYTF
cdr3_nt: TGTGCCAGTAGTATGGCGGGAGAACGCTACACCTTC
d_call: .
clone_size: .
j_call: TRBJ1-2
v_call: TRBV19

cdr3_aa: CASSLEGVGYGYTF
cdr3_nt: TGCGCCAGCAGCTTAGAAGGGGTAGGCTATGGCTACACCTTC
d_call: .
clone_size: .
j_call: TRBJ1-2
v_call: TRBV5-1

cdr3_aa: CAGSGTLGETQYF
cdr3_nt: TGTGCCGGGTCCGGAACCCTAGGAGAGACCCAGTACTTC
d_call: .
clone_size: .
j_call: TRBJ2-5
v_call: TRBV6-1

cdr3_aa: CASGRGPRGWNTEAFF
cdr3_nt: TGTGCTAGTGGTAGAGGCCCCAGGGGGTGGAACACTGAAGCTTTCTTT
d_call: TRBD1
clone_size: once
j_call: TRBJ1-1
v_call: TRBV12-5

cdr3_aa: CASFNRWASNEKLFF
cdr3_nt: TGTGCCAGCTTCAATCGGTGGGCCTCTAATGAAAAACTGTTTTTT
d_call: .
clone_size: .
j_call: TRBJ1-4
v_call: TRBV5-6

cdr3_aa: CASSERGYEQYF
cdr3_nt: TGTGCCAGCAGTGAACGGGGATACGAGCAGTACTTC
d_call: .
clone_size: .
j_call: TRBJ2-7
v_call: TRBV6-1

cdr3_aa: CASSSLRGPVGYTF
cdr3_nt: TGTGCCAGCAGCTCGCTCAGGGGGCCCGTGGGCTACACCTTC
d_call: TRBD1
clone_size: medium-sized
j_call: TRBJ1-2
v_call: TRBV7-9

cdr3_aa: CASSLGTFSRGYNSPLHF
cdr3_nt: TGTGCCAGCAGCTTGGGGACATTCAGCAGAGGCTATAATTCACCCCTCCACTTT
d_call: .
clone_size: .
j_call: TRBJ1-6
v_call: TRBV7-2

cdr3_aa: CASSLGAGKAEAFF
cdr3_nt: TGTGCCAGCAGCTTAGGGGCAGGGAAGGCTGAAGCTTTCTTT
d_call: .
clone_size: .
j_call: TRBJ1-1
v_call: TRBV13

cdr3_aa: CASSQRTSGRGRNEQFF
cdr3_nt: TGCGCCAGCAGCCAACGGACTAGCGGGAGGGGGAGGAATGAGCAGTTCTTC
d_call: TRBD2
clone_size: .
j_call: TRBJ2-1
v_call: TRBV4-1

cdr3_aa: CASSRSSGANVLTF
cdr3_nt: TGTGCCAGCAGCCGCAGCTCTGGGGCCAACGTCCTGACTTTC
d_call: .
clone_size: .
j_call: TRBJ2-6
v_call: TRBV27

cdr3_aa: CASSSRLAGVDGELFF
cdr3_nt: TGTGCCAGCAGTTCCAGACTAGCGGGAGTTGACGGGGAGCTGTTTTTT
d_call: TRBD2
clone_size: .
j_call: TRBJ2-2
v_call: TRBV6-5

cdr3_aa: CASSEQGGNQPQHF
cdr3_nt: TGTGCCAGCAGTGAACAGGGTGGCAATCAGCCCCAGCATTTT
d_call: .
clone_size: .
j_call: TRBJ1-5
v_call: TRBV2

cdr3_aa: CASSESSGVPGNTIYF
cdr3_nt: TGTGCCAGCAGTGAAAGTTCAGGGGTGCCTGGAAACACCATATATTTT
d_call: .
clone_size: .
j_call: TRBJ1-3
v_call: TRBV6-1

cdr3_aa: CASSQQLDGSSYNEQFF
cdr3_nt: TGTGCCAGCAGCCAGCAATTGGACGGGAGCTCCTACAATGAGCAGTTCTTC
d_call: .
clone_size: .
j_call: TRBJ2-1
v_call: TRBV4-2

cdr3_aa: CASSLDSMNTEAFF
cdr3_nt: TGTGCCAGCAGCTTGGACAGTATGAACACTGAAGCTTTCTTT
d_call: .
clone_size: .
j_call: TRBJ1-1
v_call: TRBV5-5

cdr3_aa: CASSLDSYSNQPQHF
cdr3_nt: TGTGCCAGCAGCTTAGACAGCTATAGCAATCAGCCCCAGCATTTT
d_call: .
clone_size: .
j_call: TRBJ1-5
v_call: TRBV7-2

cdr3_aa: CASKKDRNTEAFF
cdr3_nt: TGTGCCAGCAAAAAAGACAGAAACACTGAAGCTTTCTTT
d_call: .
clone_size: .
j_call: TRBJ1-1
v_call: TRBV2

cdr3_aa: CASSIVLGADQPQHF
cdr3_nt: TGTGCCAGTAGTATAGTTTTGGGGGCCGATCAGCCCCAGCATTTT
d_call: .
clone_size: .
j_call: TRBJ1-5
v_call: TRBV19

cdr3_aa: CASSLVPGETQYF
cdr3_nt: TGTGCCAGCAGCTTGGTCCCGGGTGAGACCCAGTACTTC
d_call: .
clone_size: few
j_call: TRBJ2-5
v_call: TRBV5-4